The entry that follows covers one T cell receptor beta chain sequence. Its antigen is unknown. cDNA libraries of TCR beta carried unique molecular identifiers. It was from approximately 0.91 to 9.4 million T cells that about half a million cDNA molecules came. One entry per CDR3 protein, called by TCRdb with MiXCR from the PCR reads. The top ten clones hold 13% of a sample with about 400,000 distinct CDR3 sequences, 30% to 45% of them seen once. This record belongs to a study of post-analysis software for immune sequencing data. Study overall: The courses of disease that were included comprised relapsing-remitting, secondary progressive and progressive-relapsing multiple sclerosis. Study-wide findings and caveats: Five TRBV segments, TRBV5-6, TRBV5-1 and TRBV20-1 among them, were found more frequent in patients than controls. The authors found that F measure strongly co-clustered same-batch samples. Controls had significantly higher normalized Chao1 diversity than multiple sclerosis patients.

Germline lookup yields CDR1 SGHDT and CDR2 YYEEEE. V was shortened by 0 bases and J by 7 bases, with 13 bases between the two germline ends. The CDR3 is 14 amino acids. The chain employs TRBV5-6 and TRBJ1-1; weak D call: TRBD1 (5 bases). The source is a girl aged 5 to 17 with multiple sclerosis. Material: blood. In DNA, the CDR3 is TGTGCCAGCAGCTTGGGAGGGTGGGACGTTGAAGCTTTCTTT. Protein product: CASSLGGWDVEAFF.